Shown below are 15 T cell receptor delta chains from a single sample sequenced in a study of γδ T cells in repeated Plasmodium falciparum infection. With CATT, TCRdb re-called clones from the multiplex PCR reads. The sample lists tens of thousands of delta-chain clones, 1.7% occurring once. Flow sorting of PBMC yielded separate Vgamma9/Vdelta2+ and Vdelta2-negative gammadelta T cell populations for bulk repertoire analysis. The source material was gamma-delta T cells from blood. The receptors were sampled from a pool of human donors (malaria-infected and uninfected, not separated).

With regard to this clone: TCRdb's protein, taken from a much larger clone, differs from this DNA's translation at residue 9, likely owing to a read error; the protein displayed comes from the DNA. The chain employs TRDV1 and TRDJ1, with D maybe TRDD2 (6 bases). Matching the DNA to germline supplied the J gene, which TCRdb does not give. There are 19 residues in the CDR3. The V and J ends lost 4 bases and 0 bases respectively, with 24 bases between them. In germline, CDR1 is TSWWSYY, CDR2 QGS. Here the CDR3 reads CALGVAFPITNPYTDKLIF. Here the CDR3 DNA reads TGTGCTCTTGGGGTCGCCTTCCCAATAACTAATCCCTACACCGATAAACTCATCTTT.

This clone has more than one count but fewer than ten. The TCRdb protein, from a much larger clone, departs from this DNA's translation at residue 7, likely by read error; the protein shown derives from the DNA. This sequence joins TRDV2 and TRDJ1, with TRDD3 identical over 9 bases. TCRdb carries no J gene annotation; the J gene was assigned here by matching the DNA with germline. The CDR3 has 21 amino acids. Germline values: CDR1 GEAIGNYY, CDR2 EKD. The J segment lost 0 bases and the V segment lost 1 base, leaving 20 bases of the junction unmatched. In DNA, the CDR3 is TGTGCCTGTGACACATCGACACTGGGGGACTTAATCCCGCGGTACACCGATAAACTCATCTTT. Translation: CACDTSTLGDLIPRYTDKLIF.

The table lists this clone with a few counts. This chain joins TRDV1 and TRDJ1; D remains unclear. Germline CDR1 is TSWWSYY and CDR2 is QGS. The CDR3 length is 14 residues. The CDR3 loop is CALAHRHRTDKLIF. The CDR3, as DNA: TGTGCACTAGCCCATCGACACCGCACCGATAAACTCATCTTT.

This clone was recorded at least ten times. This rearrangement joins TRDV1 to TRDJ1, with 9 bases lining up with TRDD3. Per germline, CDR1 TSWWSYY and CDR2 QGS. The CDR3 contains 20 residues. The V gene end was trimmed by 3 bases and the J gene end by 0 bases; junction bases not matched to a gene: 17. CDR3 amino acids: CALGDPHWGYERGYTDKLIF. CDR3 in DNA: TGTGCTCTTGGGGACCCCCACTGGGGATACGAAAGGGGGTACACCGATAAACTCATCTTT.

In its sample, this clone was seen many times. One base separates it from a far larger clone, so it is likely a read error. Other nucleotide sequences in the sample specify the same CDR3. The chain joins TRDV2 to TRDJ2; perhaps TRDD3 as D (5 bases). TCRdb records no J gene; here it was assigned by comparing the DNA to germline. V lost 0 bases and J 0 bases, leaving 10 bases between the germline ends. Germline V gene data show CDR1 as GEAIGNYY and CDR2 as EKD. The CDR3 is 16 residues long. Here the CDR3 reads CACDTLGDPLTAQLFF. The CDR3 nucleotides read TGTGCCTGTGACACCCTGGGAGACCCTTTGACAGCACAACTCTTCTTT.

For this clone: This likely reflects a read error, since a far larger clone is one base away. Distinct nucleotide sequences in the sample also encode this CDR3. This sequence joins TRDV3 and TRDJ1; 12 bases are a match to TRDD3. TCRdb leaves out the J gene; it was filled in here by matching the DNA to germline. Germline trimming cut 3 bases from V and 6 bases from J; bases unmatched to any gene: 29. The length of the CDR3 is 21 residues. Germline CDR1 is TVYSNPD and CDR2 is GDNSRS (reference sequence). In nucleotides, the CDR3 is TGTGCCTTCCCCTCCCGTTCGGAACATACTGGGGGATACAGGGCCAGATATAAACTCATCTTT. It is translated as CAFPSRSEHTGGYRARYKLIF.

This clone was recorded at least ten times. TCRdb's listed protein matches a much larger clone and diverges from this DNA's translation at residue 14, likely through a read error; the protein shown comes from the DNA. J is TRDJ1 and V is TRDV1, with 10 bases that match TRDD3. Unmatched junction bases numbered 18, after V lost 5 bases and J lost 3 bases. There are 19 residues in the CDR3. The germline gives CDR1 TSWWSYY, CDR2 QGS. CDR3 coding DNA: TGTGCTCTTGGGTACAATCTACGGCGGGGGATACGTGTTGCCGATAAACTCATCTTT. Amino acids: CALGYNLRRGIRVADKLIF.

This clone was seen ten or more times. TCRdb has a much larger clone's protein, which differs at residue 6 from the translation of this DNA, likely because of a read error; what is shown is the protein translated from the DNA. The rearrangement links TRDV1 to TRDJ1, with TRDD2 identical over 8 bases. Matching the DNA to germline supplied the J gene, which TCRdb does not give. V lost 1 base, J lost 0 bases, and 25 bases stayed unmatched. This CDR3 has 23 residues. Germline V gene lookup returns CDR1 TSWWSYY and CDR2 QGS. The CDR3, as DNA: TGTGCTCTTGGGGAACCCAAAATCTTCCTACTGACCCCGGGGATCATGTACACCGATAAACTCATCTTT. It encodes CALGEPKIFLLTPGIMYTDKLIF.

A note on this clone: One base separates it from a far larger clone, so it is likely a read error. This sample also contains other DNA sequences that code for the same CDR3. This rearrangement joins TRDV1 to TRDJ1, with TRDD3 matching over 10 bases. TCRdb carries no J gene annotation; the J gene was assigned here by matching the DNA with germline. CDR3 length equals 21 residues. The V and J ends lost 1 base and 2 bases, in that order; junction bases with no gene match: 19. Germline loops: CDR1 TSWWSYY, CDR2 QGS. The DNA for the CDR3 is TGTGCTCTTGGGGAACCTTCTTCTTTCTTTCACTGGGGGATTCCTACCGATAAACTCATCTTT. It encodes CALGEPSSFFHWGIPTDKLIF.

In its sample, this clone was seen many times. The TCRdb protein, from a much larger clone, departs from this DNA's translation at residue 7, likely by read error; the protein shown derives from the DNA. This sequence joins TRDV1 and TRDJ1; perhaps TRDD2 as D (6 bases). The CDR3 is made up of 13 amino acids. The V and J ends lost 9 bases and 2 bases respectively, with 13 bases between them. From germline, CDR1 is TSWWSYY and CDR2 QGS. CDR3 region: CALRPSPTDKLIF. DNA of the CDR3: TGTGCTCTGCGGCCTTCCCCGACCGATAAACTCATCTTT.

Details on this clone: The protein held in TCRdb is that of a much larger clone and does not match this DNA's translation at residue 5, likely because of a read error; the protein shown is translated from the DNA. No J gene call was made, and the V gene is TRDV1; the D call in the table, TRDD3, was not verified against the DNA. The CDR3 sequence is 21 residues long. CDR1 and CDR2 (germline): TSWWSYY, QGS. The CDR3 DNA is TGTGCTCTTGGGGGAAGGTATTTTAATACTATAAGGGATACGAGAGTGGTGAATCTCATCTTT. Translation: CALGGRYFNTIRDTRVVNLIF.

Worth noting for this clone: A far larger clone differs by one base, so this is likely a read error. Other DNA sequences in this specimen translate into the identical CDR3. The V gene call reads TRDV1; no J gene was called. Per germline, CDR1 TSWWSYY and CDR2 QGS. The CDR3 covers 14 residues. As DNA, the CDR3 is TGTGCTCTGGTCCCTGTGGGGAGGACCGATAAACTTATCTTT. Amino acids: CALVPVGRTDKLIF.

There are a few counts of this clone. This likely reflects a read error, since a far larger clone is one base away. The same CDR3 arises from other DNA sequences in this sample as well. The V call is TRDV1, the J call TRDJ1; 13 positions agree with TRDD3. The J gene is not listed in TCRdb, so it was assigned here from a DNA match to germline. CDR1 and CDR2 (germline): TSWWSYY, QGS. The CDR3 is 23 residues long. CDR3 DNA: TGTGCCCTTGGGGGGGAAGTTCCTTTATGGTACTGGGGGATACGCAGTATGACCGATAAACTCATCTTT. Amino acids: CALGGEVPLWYWGIRSMTDKLIF.

This clone was found a few times. Possible read error: a much larger clone is one base away. This chain uses TRDV1 with TRDJ1; weak D call: TRDD3 (6 bases). Here the J gene came from matching the DNA to germline, since TCRdb omits it. The CDR3 has 18 residues. V lost 0 bases to trimming and J lost 5 bases, with 22 bases between them. The germline CDR1 and CDR2 sequences are TSWWSYY and QGS. CDR3 bases: TGTGCTCTTGGGGAACTAGCCCTTATTCATAGTACTGGGGATAAACTCATCTTT. Amino acids: CALGELALIHSTGDKLIF.

Ten or more counts support this clone. Other nucleotide sequences from this sample produce the same CDR3. The chain combines TRDV1 with TRDJ1, with 9 positions matching TRDD3. The germline V gene encodes CDR1 TSWWSYY and CDR2 QGS. After removal of 4 bases from V and 0 bases from J, the junction contained 18 bases not matched to a gene. The CDR3 is 20 amino acids. CDR3 sequence (DNA): TGTGCTCTTGGGGGGAGTGGTTCTTTCTGGGGGATTCATTACACCGATAAACTCATCTTT. Encoded protein: CALGGSGSFWGIHYTDKLIF.